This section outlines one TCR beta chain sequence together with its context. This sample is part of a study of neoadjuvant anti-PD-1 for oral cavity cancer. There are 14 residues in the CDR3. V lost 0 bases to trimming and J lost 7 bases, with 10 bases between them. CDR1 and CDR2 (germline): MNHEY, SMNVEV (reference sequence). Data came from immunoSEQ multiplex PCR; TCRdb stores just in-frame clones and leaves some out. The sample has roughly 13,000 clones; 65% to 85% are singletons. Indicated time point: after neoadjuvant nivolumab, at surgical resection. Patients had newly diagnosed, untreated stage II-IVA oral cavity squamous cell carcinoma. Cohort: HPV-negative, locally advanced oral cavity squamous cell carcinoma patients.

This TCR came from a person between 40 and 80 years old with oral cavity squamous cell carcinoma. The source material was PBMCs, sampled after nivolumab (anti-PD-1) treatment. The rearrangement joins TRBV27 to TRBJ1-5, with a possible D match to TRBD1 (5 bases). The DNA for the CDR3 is TGTGCCAGCAGTTTATCAGGGGTCGGACAGCCCCAGCATTTT. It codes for CASSLSGVGQPQHF.